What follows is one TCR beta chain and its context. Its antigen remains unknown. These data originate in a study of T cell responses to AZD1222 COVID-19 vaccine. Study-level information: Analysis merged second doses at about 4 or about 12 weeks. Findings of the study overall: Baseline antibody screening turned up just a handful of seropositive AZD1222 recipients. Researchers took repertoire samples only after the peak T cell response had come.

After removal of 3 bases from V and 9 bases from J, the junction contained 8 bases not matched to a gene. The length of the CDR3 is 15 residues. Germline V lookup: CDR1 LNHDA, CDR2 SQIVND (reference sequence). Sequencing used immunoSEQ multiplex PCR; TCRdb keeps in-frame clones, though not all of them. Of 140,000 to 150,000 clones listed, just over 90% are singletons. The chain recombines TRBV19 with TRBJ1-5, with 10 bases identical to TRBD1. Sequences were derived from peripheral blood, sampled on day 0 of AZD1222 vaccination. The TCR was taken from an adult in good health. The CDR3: CASSIREGQGRPQHF. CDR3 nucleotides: TGTGCCAGTAGTATCCGGGAGGGACAGGGGAGGCCCCAGCATTTT.